The next 5 T cell receptor beta chains were all read from a single sample in a study of shared clonotypes between healthy human individuals. Profiling relied on immunoSEQ multiplex PCR, and the TCRdb table lists in-frame clones only, not all of them. Seen here are more than 2,000,000 clones, about 92% observed once, and the top ten hold under 0.45%. Sequenced: naive CD4+ T cells from PBMCs. Sample subset: CD45RA+ positively selected. These receptors were collected from a man aged 18-30 years in good health. Some clones in this sample may be carry-over from other donors' samples.

The gene calls are TRBV28 and TRBJ1-4; D call uncertain. Per the germline V gene, CDR1 is MDHEN and CDR2 is SYDVKM. The CDR3 runs 16 residues. V was clipped by 11 bases and J by 0 bases, with 19 bases between them. The CDR3 here is CAAASYQVATNEKLFF. Here the CDR3 DNA reads TGTGCCGCGGCCAGCTACCAAGTTGCAACTAATGAAAAACTGTTTTTT. Full variable domain (missing parts from reference TRBV28 and TRBJ1-4): DVKVTQSSRYLVKRTGEKVFLECVQDMDHENMFWYRQDPGLGLRLIYFSYDVKMKEKGDIPEGYSVSREKKERFSLILESASTNQTSMYLCAAASYQVATNEKLFFGSGTQLSVL.

The chain couples TRBV28 to TRBJ2-1, with a tentative D call TRBD2 (5 bases). This CDR3 is built from 15 residues. V lost 5 bases and J lost 0, with 11 bases in between. The germline V gene has CDR1 MDHEN and CDR2 SYDVKM. The CDR3 loop reads CASSIGKGSYNEQFF. The CDR3 nucleotides read TGTGCCAGCAGTATCGGGAAGGGCTCCTACAATGAGCAGTTCTTC.

The chain joins TRBV9 to TRBJ2-7; tentatively, D is TRBD1 (6 bases). Germline V gene data show CDR1 as SGDLS and CDR2 as YYNGEE. This CDR3 is 14 amino acids long. V was cut by 0 bases and J by 2 bases, with 9 bases left in between. Here the CDR3 DNA reads TGTGCCAGCAGCGTAGGGACAGTAGCCTACGAGCAGTACTTC. Translated, it gives CASSVGTVAYEQYF. Together with reference TRBV9 and TRBJ2-7, the CDR3 gives the full variable domain: DSGVTQTPKHLITATGQRVTLRCSPRSGDLSVYWYQQSLDQGLQFLIQYYNGEERAKGNILERFSAQQFPDLHSELNLSSLELGDSALYFCASSVGTVAYEQYFGPGTRLTVT.

This chain connects TRBV5-1 to TRBJ1-5; D gene unclear. There are 14 residues in the CDR3. The V gene lost 2 bases and the J gene lost 0 bases, with 6 bases spanning the gap. The germline V gene has CDR1 SGHRS and CDR2 YFSETQ. The CDR3 is CASSLGFSNQPQHF. The CDR3 nucleotides read TGCGCCAGCAGCTTAGGATTTAGCAATCAGCCCCAGCATTTT.

V is TRBV28 and J is TRBJ1-2; D unresolved. CDR1 and CDR2 (germline): MDHEN, SYDVKM. The CDR3 length is 14 residues. V lost 5 bases and J lost 4, with 14 bases in between. The CDR3 DNA sequence: TGTGCCAGCAGTGCCCAAGGGCAAAGCTATGGCTACACCTTC. This codes for CASSAQGQSYGYTF.